This T cell receptor (beta chain) was identified during a study of blood T cell repertoires in COVID-19 (dated by TCRdb to the early 2020s). At the level of the whole study: Samples from collaborators originated in the United States, Italy and Spain and spanned both the acute and convalescent phases of COVID-19. The material from the prospective study consisted of cDNA or gDNA derived from T cells, B-cell-depleted T cells, or PBMCs. Deeply sampled blood TCRbeta repertoires from subjects exposed to, actively infected with, or recovered from COVID-19 were included in the dataset. The repertoires were released in a freely available public database meant as a resource for research on the immune response to SARS-CoV-2. Samples were obtained from the ongoing ImmuneRACE study (first 160 participants) and from about 1,300 subjects provided by 6 global collaborators. A de-identified subject ID, COVID-19 status, age in years and sex were almost always included in the sample metadata. Where HLA class I and class II types were available, the types were taken from metadata supplied by the sample provider, not from assay-based typing. General conclusions and limits of the study: The quantity of clinical and demographic metadata differed by source and by participant and was supplied without curation.

This clone is medium-sized (0.01 to 0.1%) in its sample. Its binding antigen is unknown. No base quality information exists; no much larger clone differs at one position. The germline V gene encodes CDR1 SNHLY and CDR2 FYNNEI. The CDR3 goes from the cysteine to the phenylalanine over 17 residues. The read is trimmed to its CDR3 DNA, 51 bases read in frame from base 1. For this chain, trimming is 8 bases at the V end and 1 base at the J end, and the number of junction bases without a gene match is 11. In the prospective study, participants were roughly 18 to 89 years old, resided in about 25 geographic areas of the United States, and were enrolled through a virtual design. Cohort assignment in the prospective study relied on participant-reported clinical history from a screening survey and a study questionnaire. Recovered participants in ImmuneRACE Cohort 3 were defined as having two consecutive negative NP/OP PCR tests, clearance from a healthcare professional, or resolution of symptoms. In the prospective study, whole blood, serum and a nasopharyngeal or oropharyngeal swab were collected from each participant by mobile phlebotomists. Prospective study participants could optionally give additional blood draws and questionnaires over an approximately two-month period. Blood samples from the prospective study were shipped frozen or at room temperature prior to DNA extraction.

TCRbeta CDR3 regions were amplified from genomic DNA by means of the immunoSEQ Assay, a bias-controlled multiplex PCR. On the study's bioinformatics: Within the assay, amplification of reference gene primers was used to estimate how many nucleated cells each sample contained. To quantify the absolute abundance of each unique TCRbeta CDR3 rearrangement, sequence reads were collapsed and filtered. For each sample, productive Simpson clonality was calculated as the square root of Simpson's diversity index across productive rearrangements. Sourced from immuneACCESS, this table was stored by TCRdb with only in-frame sequences that have V and J called. A share of the clones is absent; for the studies checked, an unresolved V gene accounts for under half, and the remainder has no known explanation. The V and J calls and clone size come from that table; D and trimming were worked out from the DNA. The sample records about 190,000 clones, around 85% of which are singletons. Roughly 3% of the sample is in the top ten clones.

This TCR came from a woman in her 30s who had recovered from COVID-19. The sample was PBMCs or T cells enriched from blood (not recorded which). This receptor chain uses TRBV2 and TRBJ2-6, with 7 bases in between that match TRBD1. Here the CDR3 is given as CASLPGQILSGANVLTF. The sequenced DNA is TGTGCCAGCCTTCCGGGACAGATTCTTTCTGGGGCCAACGTCCTGACTTTC.